The next 32 T cell receptor beta chains were all read from a single sample in a study of T cell clonotyping in hematopoietic cell transplantation. Method: immunoSEQ multiplex PCR; TCRdb's copy keeps in-frame clones and lacks some. This table has fewer than 50,000 clones, roughly 94% appearing once. The sequencing sample was made of peripheral blood mononuclear cells. These receptors all stem from a woman in her forties or fifties in good health. Some clones in this sample may be carry-over from other donors' samples.

The chain has TRBV23-1 and TRBJ2-1; TRBD2 agrees at 8 bases. TRBV23-1 is given ORF status, its function remaining uncertain. V was clipped by 0 bases and J by 2 bases; unmatched bases: 6. This CDR3 has 17 amino acids. CDR3 in DNA: TGCGCCAGCAGTCAATCGGGTCCGGGGGGGGCCTACAATGAGCAGTTCTTC. It yields the protein CASSQSGPGGAYNEQFF.

This rearrangement joins TRBV5-6 to TRBJ2-7; 10 bases align to TRBD1. The CDR3 consists of 15 residues. Germline V CDR1 and CDR2: SGHDT, YYEEEE. V dropped 3 bases and J dropped 4; count of bases not matched to a gene: 7. The CDR3 DNA is TGTGCCAGCAGCTGGGGGACAGGGGAGTATTACGAGCAGTACTTC. The encoded protein is CASSWGTGEYYEQYF.

This chain connects TRBV6-5 to TRBJ1-5; D uncertain. Trimming took 0 bases from V and 6 from J, leaving 6 bases between them. CDR1 and CDR2 (germline): MNHEY, SVGAGI. CDR3 length equals 13 residues. The CDR3 protein is CASSYSISQPQHF. The CDR3 DNA reads as TGTGCCAGCAGTTACTCCATTAGTCAGCCCCAGCATTTT.

The chain carries TRBV11-1 and TRBJ2-1; 13 positions agree with TRBD2. The trim removed 5 bases at V and 3 bases at J, leaving 4 bases unmatched. Per germline, CDR1 SGHAT and CDR2 FQDESV (reference sequence). This CDR3 has 16 residues. DNA for the CDR3: TGTGCCAGCAGCCGGACTAGCGGGGGTGGCTACAATGAGCAGTTCTTC. The encoded protein is CASSRTSGGGYNEQFF.

V gene TRBV7-8 combines with J gene TRBJ1-2; 11 bases match TRBD1. CDR3 length equals 14 residues. Germline lookup yields CDR1 SGHVS and CDR2 FQNEAQ. J lost 6 bases, V lost 5 bases, and 5 bases had no gene match. CDR3 in amino acids: CASSRDRGYDGYTF. Here the CDR3 DNA reads TGTGCCAGCAGCCGGGACAGGGGGTATGATGGCTACACCTTC.

The chain has TRBV7-8 and TRBJ1-1, with TRBD1 identical over 10 bases. V was clipped by 4 bases and J by 6 bases; unmatched bases: 11. This CDR3 contains 16 residues. CDR1 and CDR2 from the germline V gene are SGHVS and FQNEAQ. CDR3 residues: CASSSGQGVVRAEAFF. DNA of the CDR3: TGTGCCAGCAGCTCCGGACAGGGGGTTGTCAGGGCTGAAGCTTTCTTT.

The chain uses TRBV19 and TRBJ1-5; 9 nucleotides match TRBD1. The CDR3 contains 16 residues. Germline values: CDR1 LNHDA, CDR2 SQIVND (reference sequence). V lost 5 bases and J lost 2; bases outside the gene matches: 7. The CDR3, as DNA: TGTGCCAGTAGTGGGGGGGACAGGGCTGGCAATCAGCCCCAGCATTTT. Encoded protein: CASSGGDRAGNQPQHF.

V gene TRBV7-2 combines with J gene TRBJ2-5; the D gene is possibly TRBD2 (7 bases). This CDR3 is built from 15 residues. The germline CDR1 and CDR2 sequences are SGHTA and FQGNSA. Trimming stripped 5 bases from V and 5 bases from J, with 18 bases between. The CDR3 sequence: CASSAPGPGGETQYF. The CDR3 DNA is TGTGCCAGCAGCGCCCCGGGACCGGGGGGCGAGACCCAGTACTTC.

The V gene is TRBV5-4, the J gene TRBJ2-7; a possible D gene is TRBD1 (6 bases). With 0 bases removed from V and 1 base from J, the gap between germline ends came to 8 bases. Germline V gene data show CDR1 as SGHNT and CDR2 as YYREEE (reference sequence). This CDR3 contains 14 residues. The CDR3 nucleotides are TGTGCCAGCAGCTTGGATCAGGGGTCCTACGAGCAGTACTTC. This codes for CASSLDQGSYEQYF.

This chain links TRBV30 with TRBJ1-1, with D perhaps TRBD1 (6 bases). The CDR3 extends over 12 amino acids. The V gene lost 2 bases and the J gene lost 3 bases, with 7 bases spanning the gap. The germline V gene has CDR1 GTSNPN and CDR2 SVGIG (reference sequence). CDR3 loop: CAWSPGDTEAFF. Written as DNA, the CDR3 is TGTGCCTGGAGTCCAGGGGACACTGAAGCTTTCTTT.

The chain is built from TRBV4-1 and TRBJ2-7; D might be TRBD2 (5 bases). The CDR3 has 18 residues. V was trimmed by 4 bases and J by 1 base, leaving 23 bases between them. The germline gives CDR1 MGHRA, CDR2 YSYEKL. CDR3 in amino acids: CASSLILPVREGSYEQYF. In DNA form, the CDR3 reads TGCGCCAGCAGCCTAATACTGCCAGTGAGGGAAGGATCCTACGAGCAGTACTTC.

The chain is built from TRBV5-1 and TRBJ1-4, with 7 bases that match TRBD1. The V gene end was trimmed by 0 bases and the J gene end by 8 bases; junction bases not matched to a gene: 10. This CDR3 comprises 16 residues. CDR1 is SGHRS and CDR2 is YFSETQ in the germline V gene. CDR3 residues: CASSLAPGQSDEKLFF. DNA for the CDR3: TGCGCCAGCAGCTTGGCTCCGGGACAGTCGGACGAAAAACTGTTTTTT.

The chain employs TRBV4-2 and TRBJ1-6; D not resolved. This CDR3 spans 14 amino acids. Trimming left V 0 bases short and J 9 bases short, with 9 bases between. Germline CDR1 LGHNA, CDR2 YNFKEQ. The CDR3, as DNA: TGTGCCAGCAGCCAAGAGAGCGGGCTTTCACCCCTCCACTTT. Translation gives CASSQESGLSPLHF.

The chain recombines TRBV7-6 with TRBJ2-7; TRBD1 aligns across 9 bases. This CDR3 spans 16 amino acids. Trimming removed 2 bases from V and 2 bases from J; junction bases left unmatched: 7. Germline V CDR1 and CDR2: SGHVS, FNYEAQ. CDR3 sequence reads: CASSLSMGQGAYEQYF. The CDR3 bases are TGTGCCAGCAGCTTAAGTATGGGACAGGGAGCCTACGAGCAGTACTTC.

The CDR3 DNA is TGTGCCAGCAGCTCGGGACGGAGAACTAACTATGGCTACACCTTC. The encoded protein is CASSSGRRTNYGYTF. This sequence joins TRBV11-1 and TRBJ1-2, with D perhaps matching TRBD1 (5 bases). The CDR3 is 15 residues long. V was pared by 4 bases and J by 0 bases, with 12 bases between. CDR1 and CDR2 from the germline V gene are SGHAT and FQDESV (reference sequence).

This clone was counted a single time. Sequence at one end of the junction differs from germline and may be a read error. The genes are TRBV23-1 and TRBJ1-5, with 7 positions matching TRBD1. TRBV23-1 falls under the ORF class, with uncertain function. There are 18 residues in the CDR3. CDR3 loop: CASSQPPPRQGGNQPQHF. CDR3 bases: TGCGCCAGCAGTCAACCACCCCCCCGACAGGGTGGCAACCAGCCCCAGCATTTT.

Comment on this clone: The junction shows a germline mismatch at one end, possibly a read error. The chain joins TRBV30 to TRBJ1-6; D perhaps matches TRBD1 (5 bases). This CDR3 contains 12 residues. The germline gives CDR1 GTSNPN, CDR2 SVGIG (reference sequence). In nucleotides, the CDR3 is TGCGCCTGGGGCGTAGATAATTCACCCCTCCACTTT. Protein sequence: CAWGVDNSPLHF.

This rearrangement joins TRBV5-1 to TRBJ2-7; 9 bases line up with TRBD1. The germline CDR1 and CDR2 sequences are SGHRS and YFSETQ. The CDR3 runs 17 residues. V was clipped by 1 base and J by 4 bases; unmatched bases: 12. CDR3: CASSLIGIRDRVYEQYF. CDR3 bases: TGCGCCAGCAGCTTGATAGGGATCCGGGACAGGGTGTACGAGCAGTACTTC.

The chain uses TRBV4-2 and TRBJ1-6; the match to TRBD1 covers 7 bases. Trimming at V came to 8 bases and at J to 5 bases, leaving 15 bases not matched to a gene. CDR1 and CDR2 from the germline V gene are LGHNA and YNFKEQ. This CDR3 contains 17 residues. The CDR3, as DNA: TGTGCCAGCCGCCCGGGGCAGGGGGGAAGCAATAATTCACCCCTCCACTTT. Residues: CASRPGQGGSNNSPLHF.

The chain combines TRBV28 with TRBJ1-2; D not resolved. Per germline, CDR1 MDHEN and CDR2 SYDVKM. CDR3 length: 11 residues. The V end lost 7 bases, the J end lost 2 bases, and 5 bases lay between the germline ends. CDR3 sequence (DNA): TGTGCCAGCAAGACAAACTATGGCTACACCTTC. Protein sequence: CASKTNYGYTF.

This chain uses TRBV10-1 with TRBJ1-6; the D gene is possibly TRBD1 (6 bases). The V end was cut by 11 bases, the J end by 5 bases, with 25 bases between. CDR3 length equals 17 residues. The germline V gene has CDR1 WNHNN and CDR2 SYGVQD (reference sequence). Here the CDR3 reads CAGSQGPPTWDNSPLHF. CDR3 nucleotides: TGCGCCGGATCACAGGGACCCCCAACTTGGGATAATTCACCCCTCCACTTT.

The chain recombines TRBV5-6 with TRBJ2-3, with D tentatively TRBD1 (6 bases). The CDR3 length is 16 residues. V lost 6 bases, J lost 2 bases, and 19 bases lay in between. Germline CDR1 and CDR2: SGHDT and YYEEEE. CDR3 sequence reads: CASTAEGTYSTDTQYF. The CDR3, as DNA: TGTGCCAGCACCGCCGAAGGGACATATTCCACAGATACGCAGTATTTT.

The chain employs TRBV9 and TRBJ1-4; TRBD1 might be the D (5 bases). V lost 4 bases and J lost 7, with 17 bases in between. The CDR3 spans 15 residues. Germline loops: CDR1 SGDLS, CDR2 YYNGEE. The CDR3 region has the DNA TGTGCCAGCAGCAGAGAGCAGGGTATTCGTGAAAAACTGTTTTTT. Residues: CASSREQGIREKLFF. The whole variable domain, filled in from reference TRBV9 and TRBJ1-4, reads DSGVTQTPKHLITATGQRVTLRCSPRSGDLSVYWYQQSLDQGLQFLIQYYNGEERAKGNILERFSAQQFPDLHSELNLSSLELGDSALYFCASSREQGIREKLFFGSGTQLSVL.

V and J are TRBV7-2 and TRBJ2-7, with D unclear. Trimming pared 2 bases from V and 0 bases from J, leaving 14 bases between. The CDR3 contains 16 residues. Germline CDR1 SGHTA, CDR2 FQGNSA. CDR3 protein: CASSLSGNPRSYEQYF. The CDR3 nucleotides are TGTGCCAGCAGCTTATCTGGCAATCCCCGCTCCTACGAGCAGTACTTC.

A single count supports this clone. The chain employs TRBV4-1 and TRBJ2-5, with a possible D match to TRBD2 (6 bases). Trimming pared 0 bases from V and 0 bases from J, leaving 11 bases between. CDR1 is MGHRA and CDR2 is YSYEKL in the germline V gene. CDR3 length equals 16 residues. The CDR3 spells CASSQEEGLYQETQYF. In DNA form, the CDR3 reads TGCGCCAGCAGCCAAGAGGAGGGACTTTACCAAGAGACCCAGTACTTC.

The CDR3 coding sequence is TGTGCCAGCAGCTCTTCCAGGGACGGTGAAGCTTTCTTT. It translates to CASSSSRDGEAFF. The chain links TRBV7-3 to TRBJ1-1; tentative D call: TRBD1 (5 bases). The CDR3 consists of 13 residues. V lost 4 bases, J lost 7 bases, and 13 bases lay in between. The V gene's germline CDR1 is SGHTA and CDR2 FQGTGA.

This sequence joins TRBV7-8 and TRBJ1-5; 7 bases are a match to TRBD1. Trimming cost V 7 bases and J 2 bases; bases outside gene matches: 5. Germline V gene data show CDR1 as SGHVS and CDR2 as FQNEAQ. The CDR3 length is 14 residues. CDR3 amino acids: CASTPGGGNQPQHF. DNA for the CDR3: TGTGCCAGCACCCCAGGGGGGGGCAATCAGCCCCAGCATTTT.

This sequence joins TRBV7-2 and TRBJ1-5; D is ambiguous. V shed 1 base and J shed 10 bases, with 11 bases lying between them. The CDR3 covers 13 residues. Germline V lookup: CDR1 SGHTA, CDR2 FQGNSA. CDR3 coding DNA: TGTGCCAGCAGCTTAGAGGCGAGCGACCCCCAGCATTTT. Translated, it gives CASSLEASDPQHF. Full variable domain (missing parts from reference TRBV7-2 and TRBJ1-5): GAGVSQSPSNKVTEKGKDVELRCDPISGHTALYWYRQSLGQGLEFLIYFQGNSAPDKSGLPSDRFSAERTGGSVSTLTIQRTQQEDSAVYLCASSLEASDPQHFGDGTRLSIL.

V and J are TRBV9 and TRBJ2-2, with D perhaps TRBD2 (5 bases). The V end was cut by 2 bases, the J end by 0 bases, with 8 bases between. The CDR3 length is 15 residues. The germline gives CDR1 SGDLS, CDR2 YYNGEE. The CDR3 spells CASSVEGSNTGELFF. CDR3 in DNA: TGTGCCAGCAGCGTCGAGGGCTCGAACACCGGGGAGCTGTTTTTT. Together with reference TRBV9 and TRBJ2-2, the CDR3 gives the full variable domain: DSGVTQTPKHLITATGQRVTLRCSPRSGDLSVYWYQQSLDQGLQFLIQYYNGEERAKGNILERFSAQQFPDLHSELNLSSLELGDSALYFCASSVEGSNTGELFFGEGSRLTVL.

The chain recombines TRBV10-3 with TRBJ1-2; D is undetermined. This CDR3 has 8 amino acids. Trimming pared 11 bases from V and 8 bases from J, leaving 6 bases between. From germline, CDR1 is ENHRY and CDR2 SYGVKD. The CDR3: CAAGGYTF. The CDR3 DNA reads as TGTGCCGCCGGCGGCTACACCTTC.

The chain couples TRBV7-3 to TRBJ1-1; possible D gene TRBD1, 6 bases. The germline V gene encodes CDR1 SGHTA and CDR2 FQGTGA. With 2 bases removed from V and 3 bases from J, the gap between germline ends came to 10 bases. The CDR3 consists of 14 residues. CDR3 amino acids: CASSLLPGDTEAFF. The CDR3, as DNA: TGTGCCAGCAGCTTACTGCCAGGGGACACTGAAGCTTTCTTT.

J is TRBJ1-2 and V is TRBV6-6, with TRBD1 as a possible D gene (6 bases). Germline CDR1 is MNHNY and CDR2 is SVGAGI (reference sequence). V was trimmed by 5 bases and J by 8 bases, leaving 15 bases between them. The length of the CDR3 is 13 residues. In DNA form, the CDR3 reads TGTGCCAGCAGTCTTACAGGGACTTGGGGCTACACCTTC. It is translated as CASSLTGTWGYTF.